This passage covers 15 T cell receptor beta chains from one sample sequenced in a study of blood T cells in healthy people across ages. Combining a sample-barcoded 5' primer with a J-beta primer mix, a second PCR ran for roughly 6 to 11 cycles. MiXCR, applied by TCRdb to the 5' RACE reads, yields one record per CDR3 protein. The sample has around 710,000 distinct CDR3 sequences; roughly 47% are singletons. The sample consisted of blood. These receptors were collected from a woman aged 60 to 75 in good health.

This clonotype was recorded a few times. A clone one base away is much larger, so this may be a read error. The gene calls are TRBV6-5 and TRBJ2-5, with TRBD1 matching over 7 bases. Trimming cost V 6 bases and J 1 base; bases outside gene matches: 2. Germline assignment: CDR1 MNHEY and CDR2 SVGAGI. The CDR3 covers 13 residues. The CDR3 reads CASRWDSQETQYF. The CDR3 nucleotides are TGTGCCAGCAGATGGGACAGCCAAGAGACCCAGTACTTC.

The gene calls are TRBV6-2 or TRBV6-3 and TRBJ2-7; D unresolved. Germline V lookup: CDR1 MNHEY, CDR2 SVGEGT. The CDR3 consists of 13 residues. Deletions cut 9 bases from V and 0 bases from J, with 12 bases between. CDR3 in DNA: TGTGCCAGTCGGACGGCGAGCTCCTACGAGCAGTACTTC. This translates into CASRTASSYEQYF.

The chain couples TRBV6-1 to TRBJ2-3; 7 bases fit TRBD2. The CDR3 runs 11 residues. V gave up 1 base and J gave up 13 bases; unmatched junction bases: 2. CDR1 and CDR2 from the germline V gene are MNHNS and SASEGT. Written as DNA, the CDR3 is TGTGCCAGCAGTGAAGAGACTAGCAAGTATTTT. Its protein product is CASSEETSKYF.

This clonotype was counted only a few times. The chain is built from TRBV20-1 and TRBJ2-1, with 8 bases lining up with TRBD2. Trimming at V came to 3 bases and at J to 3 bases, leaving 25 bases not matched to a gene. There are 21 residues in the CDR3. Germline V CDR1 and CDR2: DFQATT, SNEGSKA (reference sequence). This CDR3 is CSASSGGLERGIARGYNEQFF. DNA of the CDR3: TGCAGTGCTAGTTCGGGTGGGTTGGAGCGGGGGATCGCCAGGGGCTACAATGAGCAGTTCTTC.

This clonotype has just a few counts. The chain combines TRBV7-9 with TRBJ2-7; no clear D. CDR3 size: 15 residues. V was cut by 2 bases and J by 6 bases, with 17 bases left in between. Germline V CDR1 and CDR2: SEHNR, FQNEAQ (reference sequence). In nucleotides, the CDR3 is TGTGCCAGCAGCTTAATCGGACCCCGGAGCCCCGAGCAGTACTTC. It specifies CASSLIGPRSPEQYF.

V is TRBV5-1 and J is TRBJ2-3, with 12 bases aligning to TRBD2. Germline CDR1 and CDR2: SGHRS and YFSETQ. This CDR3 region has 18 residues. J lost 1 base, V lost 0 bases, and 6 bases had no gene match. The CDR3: CASSLGLAGDLRTDTQYF. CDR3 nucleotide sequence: TGCGCCAGCAGCTTGGGACTAGCGGGAGACCTACGCACAGATACGCAGTATTTT.

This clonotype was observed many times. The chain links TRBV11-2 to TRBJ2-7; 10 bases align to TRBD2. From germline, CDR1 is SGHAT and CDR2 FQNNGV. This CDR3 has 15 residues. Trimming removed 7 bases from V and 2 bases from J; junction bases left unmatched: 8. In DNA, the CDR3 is TGTGCCAGCACCGTTAGCGGGGGGATGACCTACGAGCAGTACTTC. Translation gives CASTVSGGMTYEQYF.

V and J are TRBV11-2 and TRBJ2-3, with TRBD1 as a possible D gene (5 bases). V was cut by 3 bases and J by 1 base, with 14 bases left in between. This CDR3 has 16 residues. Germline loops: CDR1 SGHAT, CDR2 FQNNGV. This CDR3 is CASSFGPEQGTDTQYF. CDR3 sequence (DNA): TGTGCCAGCAGCTTCGGGCCCGAACAGGGCACAGATACGCAGTATTTT. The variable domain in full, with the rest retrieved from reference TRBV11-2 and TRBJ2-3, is EAGVAQSPRYKIIEKRQSVAFWCNPISGHATLYWYQQILGQGPKLLIQFQNNGVVDDSQLPKDRFSAERLKGVDSTLKIQPAKLEDSAVYLCASSFGPEQGTDTQYFGPGTRLTVL.

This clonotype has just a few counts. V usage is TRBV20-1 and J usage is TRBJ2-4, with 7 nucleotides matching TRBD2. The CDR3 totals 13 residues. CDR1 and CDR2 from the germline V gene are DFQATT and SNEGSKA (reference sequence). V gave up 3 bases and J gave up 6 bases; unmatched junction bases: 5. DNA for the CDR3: TGCAGTGCTAGCCAAGGGACTATAAACATTCAGTACTTC. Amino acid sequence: CSASQGTINIQYF.

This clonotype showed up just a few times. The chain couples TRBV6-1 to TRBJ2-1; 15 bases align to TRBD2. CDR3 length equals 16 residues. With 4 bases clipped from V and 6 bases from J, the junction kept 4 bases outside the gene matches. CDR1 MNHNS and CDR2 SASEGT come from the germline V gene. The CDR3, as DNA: TGTGCCAGCAGTGGCTGGACTAGCGGGAGGGTCAATGAGCAGTTCTTC. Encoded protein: CASSGWTSGRVNEQFF.

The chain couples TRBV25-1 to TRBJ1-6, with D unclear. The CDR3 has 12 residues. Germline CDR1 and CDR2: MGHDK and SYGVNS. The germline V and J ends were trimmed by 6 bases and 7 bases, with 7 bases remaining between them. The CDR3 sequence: CASRGENSPLHF. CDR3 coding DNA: TGTGCCAGCAGGGGAGAAAATTCACCCCTCCACTTT. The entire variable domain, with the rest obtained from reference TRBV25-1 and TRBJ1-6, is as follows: EADIYQTPRYLVIGTGKKITLECSQTMGHDKMYWYQQDPGMELHLIHYSYGVNSTEKGDLSSESTVSRIRTEHFPLTLESARPSHTSQYLCASRGENSPLHFGNGTRLTVT.

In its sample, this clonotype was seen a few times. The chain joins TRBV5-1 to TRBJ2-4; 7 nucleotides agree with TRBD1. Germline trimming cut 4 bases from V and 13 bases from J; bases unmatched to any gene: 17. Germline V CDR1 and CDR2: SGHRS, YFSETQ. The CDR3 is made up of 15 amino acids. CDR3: CASSPGDRAEGEQYF. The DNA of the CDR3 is TGCGCCAGCAGCCCAGGAGACAGGGCTGAAGGGGAGCAGTACTTC.

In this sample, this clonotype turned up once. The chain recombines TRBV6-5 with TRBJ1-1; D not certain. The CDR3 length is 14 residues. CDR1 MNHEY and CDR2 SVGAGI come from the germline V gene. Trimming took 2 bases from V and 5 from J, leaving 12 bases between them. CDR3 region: CASSYAYAETEAFF. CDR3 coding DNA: TGTGCCAGCAGTTACGCTTATGCGGAAACTGAAGCTTTCTTT.

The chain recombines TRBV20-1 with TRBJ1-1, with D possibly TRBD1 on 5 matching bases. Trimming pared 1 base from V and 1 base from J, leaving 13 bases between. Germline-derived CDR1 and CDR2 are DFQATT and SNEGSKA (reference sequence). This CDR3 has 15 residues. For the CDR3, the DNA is TGCAGTGCTAGAGTAATACAGGAGCCGAACACTGAAGCTTTCTTT. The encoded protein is CSARVIQEPNTEAFF.

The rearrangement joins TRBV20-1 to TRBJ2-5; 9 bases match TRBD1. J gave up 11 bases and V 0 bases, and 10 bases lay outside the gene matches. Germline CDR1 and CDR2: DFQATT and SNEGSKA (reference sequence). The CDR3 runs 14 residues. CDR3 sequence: CSARDQQGAHEQYF. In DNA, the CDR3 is TGCAGTGCTAGAGACCAACAGGGGGCCCATGAGCAGTACTTC.